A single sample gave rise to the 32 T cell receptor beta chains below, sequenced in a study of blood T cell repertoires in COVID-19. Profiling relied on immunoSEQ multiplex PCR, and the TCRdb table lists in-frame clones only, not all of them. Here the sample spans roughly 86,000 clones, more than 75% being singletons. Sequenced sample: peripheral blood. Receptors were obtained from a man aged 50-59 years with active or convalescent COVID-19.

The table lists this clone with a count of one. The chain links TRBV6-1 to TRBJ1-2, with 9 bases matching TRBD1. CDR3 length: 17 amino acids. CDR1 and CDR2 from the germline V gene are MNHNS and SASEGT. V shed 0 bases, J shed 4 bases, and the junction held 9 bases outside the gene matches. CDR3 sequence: CASSEAPGTGNGYGYTF. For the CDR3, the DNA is TGTGCCAGCAGTGAAGCCCCCGGGACAGGGAATGGCTATGGCTACACCTTC.

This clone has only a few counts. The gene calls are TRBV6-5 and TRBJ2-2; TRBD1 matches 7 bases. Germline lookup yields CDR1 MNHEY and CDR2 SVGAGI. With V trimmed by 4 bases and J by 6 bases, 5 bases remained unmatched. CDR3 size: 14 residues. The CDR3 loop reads CASSWTQGSGELFF. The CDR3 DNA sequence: TGTGCCAGCAGTTGGACACAGGGGTCCGGGGAGCTGTTTTTT.

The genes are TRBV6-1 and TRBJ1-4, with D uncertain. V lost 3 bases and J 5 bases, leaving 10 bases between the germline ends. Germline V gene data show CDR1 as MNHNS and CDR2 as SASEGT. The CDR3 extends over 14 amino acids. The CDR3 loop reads CASSEVMRNEKLFF. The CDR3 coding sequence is TGTGCCAGCAGTGAGGTCATGAGGAATGAAAAACTGTTTTTT.

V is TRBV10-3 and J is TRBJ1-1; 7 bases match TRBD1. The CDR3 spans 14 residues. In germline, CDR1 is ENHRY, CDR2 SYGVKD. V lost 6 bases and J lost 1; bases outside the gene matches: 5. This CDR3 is CAIRPGTENTEAFF. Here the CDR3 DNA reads TGTGCCATCAGACCCGGGACAGAGAACACTGAAGCTTTCTTT.

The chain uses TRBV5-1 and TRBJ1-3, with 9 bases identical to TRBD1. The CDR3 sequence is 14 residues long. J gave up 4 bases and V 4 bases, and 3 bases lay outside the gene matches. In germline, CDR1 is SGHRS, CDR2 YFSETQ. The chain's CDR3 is CASSEDRGGNTIYF. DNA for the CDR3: TGCGCCAGCAGCGAGGACAGGGGCGGAAACACCATATATTTT. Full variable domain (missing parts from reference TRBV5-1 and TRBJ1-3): KAGVTQTPRYLIKTRGQQVTLSCSPISGHRSVSWYQQTPGQGLQFLFEYFSETQRNKGNFPGRFSGRQFSNSRSEMNVSTLELGDSALYLCASSEDRGGNTIYFGEGSWLTVV.

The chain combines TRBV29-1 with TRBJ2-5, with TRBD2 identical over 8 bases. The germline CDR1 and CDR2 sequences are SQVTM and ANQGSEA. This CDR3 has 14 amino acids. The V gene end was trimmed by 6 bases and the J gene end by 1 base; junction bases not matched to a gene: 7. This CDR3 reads CSVELAVVQETQYF. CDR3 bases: TGCAGCGTGGAACTAGCGGTGGTCCAAGAGACCCAGTACTTC.

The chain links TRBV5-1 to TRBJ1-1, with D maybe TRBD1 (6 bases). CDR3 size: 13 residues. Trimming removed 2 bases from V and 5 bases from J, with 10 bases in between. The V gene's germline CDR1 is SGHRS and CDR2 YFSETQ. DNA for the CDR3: TGCGCCAGCAGCTTACAGGGTTTGACTGAAGCTTTCTTT. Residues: CASSLQGLTEAFF.

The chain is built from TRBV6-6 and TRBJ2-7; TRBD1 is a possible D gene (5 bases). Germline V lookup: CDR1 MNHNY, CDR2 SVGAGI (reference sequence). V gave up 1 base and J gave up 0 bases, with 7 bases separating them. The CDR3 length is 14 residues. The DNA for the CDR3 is TGTGCCAGCAGTTACTTGCAGGGCTCCTACGAGCAGTACGTC. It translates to CASSYLQGSYEQYV.

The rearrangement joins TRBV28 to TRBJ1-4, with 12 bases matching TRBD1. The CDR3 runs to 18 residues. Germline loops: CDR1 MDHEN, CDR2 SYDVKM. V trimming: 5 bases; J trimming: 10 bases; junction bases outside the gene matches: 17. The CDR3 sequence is CASSRFSTRDRGRGKLFF. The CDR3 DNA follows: TGTGCCAGCAGTCGCTTCTCAACCCGGGACAGGGGGCGCGGAAAACTGTTTTTT.

CDR3 DNA sequence: TGTGCCAGCCCCACCCGGTCCTACGAGCAGTACGTC. Translated, it gives CASPTRSYEQYV. The chain combines TRBV28 with TRBJ2-7; D unresolved. The CDR3 covers 12 residues. Germline CDR1 is MDHEN and CDR2 is SYDVKM. Trimming left V 8 bases short and J 1 base short, with 9 bases between.

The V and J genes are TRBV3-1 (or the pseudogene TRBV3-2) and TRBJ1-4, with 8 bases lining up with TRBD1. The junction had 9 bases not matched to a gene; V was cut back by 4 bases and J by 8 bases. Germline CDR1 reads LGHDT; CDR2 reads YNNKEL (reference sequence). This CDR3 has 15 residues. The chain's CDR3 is CASSLLGQGGEKLFF. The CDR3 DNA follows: TGTGCCAGCAGCCTCCTCGGACAGGGCGGGGAAAAACTGTTTTTT.

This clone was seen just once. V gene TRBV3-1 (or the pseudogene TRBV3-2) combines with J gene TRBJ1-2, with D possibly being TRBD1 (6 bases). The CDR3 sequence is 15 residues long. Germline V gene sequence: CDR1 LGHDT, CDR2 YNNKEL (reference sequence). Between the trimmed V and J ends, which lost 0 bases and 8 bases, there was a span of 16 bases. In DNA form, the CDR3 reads TGTGCCAGCAGCCAAGAACTGGAACAGGGCAGAGGCTACACCTTC. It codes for CASSQELEQGRGYTF.

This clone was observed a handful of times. The CDR3 nucleotides read TGTGCCAGCAGCTTAGGAGACACGAACCACGAGCAGTACGTC. Translation: CASSLGDTNHEQYV. V is TRBV13 and J is TRBJ2-7; no firm D call. The V and J ends lost 0 bases and 5 bases respectively, with 11 bases between them. Per germline, CDR1 PRHDT and CDR2 FYEKMQ (reference sequence). CDR3 size: 14 residues.

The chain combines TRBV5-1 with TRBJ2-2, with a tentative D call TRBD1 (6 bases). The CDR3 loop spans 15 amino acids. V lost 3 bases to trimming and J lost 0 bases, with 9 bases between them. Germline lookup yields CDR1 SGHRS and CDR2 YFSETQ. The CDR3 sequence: CASSSGVANTGELFF. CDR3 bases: TGCGCCAGCAGCTCAGGGGTAGCGAACACCGGGGAGCTGTTTTTT.

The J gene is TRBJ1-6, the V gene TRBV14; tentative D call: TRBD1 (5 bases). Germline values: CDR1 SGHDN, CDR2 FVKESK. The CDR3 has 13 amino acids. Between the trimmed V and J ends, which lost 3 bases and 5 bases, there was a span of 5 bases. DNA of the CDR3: TGTGCCAGCAGCCAGACAGATAATTCACCCCTCCACTTT. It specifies CASSQTDNSPLHF.

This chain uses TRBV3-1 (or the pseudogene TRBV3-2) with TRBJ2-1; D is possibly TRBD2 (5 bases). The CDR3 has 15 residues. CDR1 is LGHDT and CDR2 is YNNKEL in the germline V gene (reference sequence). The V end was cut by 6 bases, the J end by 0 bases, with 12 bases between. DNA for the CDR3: TGTGCCAGCAGAATTCCGGGGAGCTCCTACAATGAGCAGTTCTTC. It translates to CASRIPGSSYNEQFF.

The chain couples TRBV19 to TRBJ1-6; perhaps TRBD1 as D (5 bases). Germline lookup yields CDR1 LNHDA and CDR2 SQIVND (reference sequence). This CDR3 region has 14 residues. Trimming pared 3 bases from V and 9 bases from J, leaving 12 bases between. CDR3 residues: CASSIGRVVSPLHF. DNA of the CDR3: TGTGCCAGTAGTATCGGCAGGGTAGTTTCACCCCTCCACTTT.

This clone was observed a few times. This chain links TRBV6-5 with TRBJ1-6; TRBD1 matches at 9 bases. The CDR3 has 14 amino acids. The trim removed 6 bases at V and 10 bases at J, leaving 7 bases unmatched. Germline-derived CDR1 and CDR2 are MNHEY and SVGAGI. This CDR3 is CASSWTGEDSPLHF. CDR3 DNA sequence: TGTGCCAGCAGCTGGACAGGGGAAGACTCACCCCTCCACTTT.

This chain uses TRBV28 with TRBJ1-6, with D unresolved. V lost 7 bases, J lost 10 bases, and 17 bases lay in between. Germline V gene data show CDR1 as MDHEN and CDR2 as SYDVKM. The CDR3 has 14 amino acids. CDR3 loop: CASNRRQVDSPLHF. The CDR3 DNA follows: TGTGCCAGCAATAGAAGGCAGGTAGACTCACCCCTCCACTTT.

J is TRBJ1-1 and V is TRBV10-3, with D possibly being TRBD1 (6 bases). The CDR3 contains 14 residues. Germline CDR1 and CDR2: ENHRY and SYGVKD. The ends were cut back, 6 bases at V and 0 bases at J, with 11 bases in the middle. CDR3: CAIRGGAVNTEAFF. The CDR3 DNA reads TGTGCCATCAGAGGGGGGGCGGTGAACACTGAAGCTTTCTTT.

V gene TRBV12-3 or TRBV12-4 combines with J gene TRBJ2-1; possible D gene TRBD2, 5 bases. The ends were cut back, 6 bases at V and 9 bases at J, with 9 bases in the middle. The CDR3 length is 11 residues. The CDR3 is CASSPRGEQFF. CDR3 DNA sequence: TGTGCCAGCAGCCCCCGGGGTGAGCAGTTCTTC.

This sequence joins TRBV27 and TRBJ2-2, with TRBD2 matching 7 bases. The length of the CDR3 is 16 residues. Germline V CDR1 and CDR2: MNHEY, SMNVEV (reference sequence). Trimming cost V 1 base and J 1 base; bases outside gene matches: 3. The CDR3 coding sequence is TGTGCCAGCAGTTTATTTGGGGGGGAGAACACCGGGGAGCTGTTTTTT. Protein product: CASSLFGGENTGELFF.

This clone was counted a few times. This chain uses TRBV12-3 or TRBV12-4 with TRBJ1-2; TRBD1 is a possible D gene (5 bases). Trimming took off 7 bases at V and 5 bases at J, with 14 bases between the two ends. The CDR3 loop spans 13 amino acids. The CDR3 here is CASTSVGPYGYTF. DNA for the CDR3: TGTGCCAGCACCTCGGTGGGGCCTTATGGCTACACCTTC.

CDR3 nucleotide sequence: TGTGCCAGCTCACCAACAGGGGGGAGCTATGGCTACACCTTC. Protein: CASSPTGGSYGYTF. The genes are TRBV18 and TRBJ1-2; 8 nucleotides align to TRBD1. Per the germline V gene, CDR1 is KGHSH and CDR2 is LQKENI. CDR3 length: 14 amino acids. The trim removed 2 bases at V and 4 bases at J, leaving 3 bases unmatched.

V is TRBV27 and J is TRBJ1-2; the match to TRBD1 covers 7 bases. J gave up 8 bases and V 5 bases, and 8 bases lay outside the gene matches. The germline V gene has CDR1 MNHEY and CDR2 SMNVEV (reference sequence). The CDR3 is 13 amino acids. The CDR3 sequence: CASSTNRGGGYTF. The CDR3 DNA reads TGTGCCAGCAGTACCAACAGGGGCGGCGGCTACACCTTC.

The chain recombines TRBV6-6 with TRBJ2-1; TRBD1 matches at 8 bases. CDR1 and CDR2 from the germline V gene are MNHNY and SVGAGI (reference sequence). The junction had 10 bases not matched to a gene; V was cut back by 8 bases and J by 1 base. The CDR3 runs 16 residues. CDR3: CASLSGGSRSYNEQFF. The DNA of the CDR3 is TGTGCCAGCCTTTCAGGGGGCTCAAGGTCCTACAATGAGCAGTTCTTC.

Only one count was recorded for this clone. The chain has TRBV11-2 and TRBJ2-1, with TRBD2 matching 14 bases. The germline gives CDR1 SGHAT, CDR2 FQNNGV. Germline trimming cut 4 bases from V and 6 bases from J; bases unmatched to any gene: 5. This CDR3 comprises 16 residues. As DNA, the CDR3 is TGTGCCAGCAGCTGGGGGACTAGCGGGGGCTCCAATGAGCAGTTCTTC. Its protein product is CASSWGTSGGSNEQFF.

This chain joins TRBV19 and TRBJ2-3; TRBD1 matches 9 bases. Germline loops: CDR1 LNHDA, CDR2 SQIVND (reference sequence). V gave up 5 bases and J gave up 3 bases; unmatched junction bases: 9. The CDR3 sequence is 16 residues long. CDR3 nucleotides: TGTGCCAGTAGTCCAACCGGGACAGGGATAACAGATACGCAGTATTTT. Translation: CASSPTGTGITDTQYF.

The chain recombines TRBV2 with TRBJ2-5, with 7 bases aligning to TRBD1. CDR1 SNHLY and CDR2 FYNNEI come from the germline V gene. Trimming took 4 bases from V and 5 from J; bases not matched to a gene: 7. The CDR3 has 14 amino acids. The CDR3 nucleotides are TGTGCCAGCAGTGGAGGGGACAGTTGGGAGACCCAGTACTTC. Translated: CASSGGDSWETQYF. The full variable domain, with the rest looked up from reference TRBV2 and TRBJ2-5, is EPEVTQTPSHQVTQMGQEVILRCVPISNHLYFYWYRQILGQKVEFLVSFYNNEISEKSEIFDDQFSVERPDGSNFTLKIRSTKLEDSAMYFCASSGGDSWETQYFGPGTRLLVL.

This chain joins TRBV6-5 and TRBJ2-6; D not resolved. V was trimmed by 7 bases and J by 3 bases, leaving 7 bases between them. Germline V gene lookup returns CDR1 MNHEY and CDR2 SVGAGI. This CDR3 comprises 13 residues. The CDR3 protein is CASTENGANVLTF. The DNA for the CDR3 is TGTGCCAGCACCGAGAATGGGGCCAACGTCCTGACTTTC.

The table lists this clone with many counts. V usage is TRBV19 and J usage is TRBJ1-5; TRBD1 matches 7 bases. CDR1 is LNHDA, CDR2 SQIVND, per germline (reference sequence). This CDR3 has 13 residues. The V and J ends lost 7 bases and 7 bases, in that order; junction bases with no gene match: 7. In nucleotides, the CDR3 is TGTGCCAGTACCAGGACAGGTGGACAGCCCCAGCATTTT. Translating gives CASTRTGGQPQHF.

CDR3 region: CASSPGSGAGVDTQYF. The CDR3 nucleotides are TGCGCCAGCAGTCCCGGTAGCGGGGCGGGCGTAGATACGCAGTATTTT. This chain uses TRBV5-1 with TRBJ2-3; the match to TRBD2 covers 8 bases. Looked up from germline, CDR1 is SGHRS and CDR2 is YFSETQ. The CDR3 loop spans 16 amino acids. The J segment lost 5 bases and the V segment lost 5 bases, leaving 13 bases of the junction unmatched. Combining the CDR3 with reference TRBV5-1 and TRBJ2-3 gives the whole variable domain KAGVTQTPRYLIKTRGQQVTLSCSPISGHRSVSWYQQTPGQGLQFLFEYFSETQRNKGNFPGRFSGRQFSNSRSEMNVSTLELGDSALYLCASSPGSGAGVDTQYFGPGTRLTVL.